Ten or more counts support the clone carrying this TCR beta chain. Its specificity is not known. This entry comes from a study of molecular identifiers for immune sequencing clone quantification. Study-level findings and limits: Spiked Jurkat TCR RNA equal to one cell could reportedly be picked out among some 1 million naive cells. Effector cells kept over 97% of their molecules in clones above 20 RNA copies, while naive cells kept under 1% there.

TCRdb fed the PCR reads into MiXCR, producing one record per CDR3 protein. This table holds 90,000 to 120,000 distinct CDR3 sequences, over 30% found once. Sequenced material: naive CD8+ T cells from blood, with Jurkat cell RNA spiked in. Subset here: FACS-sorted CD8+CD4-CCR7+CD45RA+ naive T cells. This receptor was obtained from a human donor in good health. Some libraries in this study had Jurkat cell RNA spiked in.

The CDR3 region is CASSPGLPRRAKNIQYF. The CDR3 DNA is TGTGCCAGCAGCCCGGGACTGCCCCGGCGGGCCAAAAACATTCAGTACTTC. The chain is built from TRBV7-9 and TRBJ2-4; TRBD2 might be the D (6 bases). Germline values: CDR1 SEHNR, CDR2 FQNEAQ (reference sequence). There are 17 residues in the CDR3. V was trimmed by 5 bases and J by 1 base, leaving 18 bases between them.